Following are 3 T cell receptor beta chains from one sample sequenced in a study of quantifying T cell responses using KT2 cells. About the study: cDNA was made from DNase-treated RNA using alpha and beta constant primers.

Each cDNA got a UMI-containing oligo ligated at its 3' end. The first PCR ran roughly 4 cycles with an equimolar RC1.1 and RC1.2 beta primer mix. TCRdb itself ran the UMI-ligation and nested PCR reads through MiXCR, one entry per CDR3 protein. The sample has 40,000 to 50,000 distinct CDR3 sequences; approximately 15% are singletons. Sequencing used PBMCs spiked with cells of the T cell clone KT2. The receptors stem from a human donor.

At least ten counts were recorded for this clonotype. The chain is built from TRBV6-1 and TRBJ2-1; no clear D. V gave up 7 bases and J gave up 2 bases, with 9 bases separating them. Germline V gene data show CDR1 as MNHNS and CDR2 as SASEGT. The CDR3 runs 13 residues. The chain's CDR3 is CASIQSPYNEQFF. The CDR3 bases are TGTGCCAGCATTCAATCCCCCTACAATGAGCAGTTCTTC.

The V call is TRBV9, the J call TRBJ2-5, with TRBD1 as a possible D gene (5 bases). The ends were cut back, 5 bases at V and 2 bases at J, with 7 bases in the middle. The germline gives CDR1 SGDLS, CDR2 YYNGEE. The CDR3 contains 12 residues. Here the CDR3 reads CASRDTQETQYF. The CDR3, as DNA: TGTGCCAGCAGGGACACACAAGAGACCCAGTACTTC.

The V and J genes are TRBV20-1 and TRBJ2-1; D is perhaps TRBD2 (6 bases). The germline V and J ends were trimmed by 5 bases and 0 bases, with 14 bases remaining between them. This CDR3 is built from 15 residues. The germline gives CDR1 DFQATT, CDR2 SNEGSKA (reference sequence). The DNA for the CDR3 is TGCAGTGCTTCGAGCGGGTCCAGCTCCTACAATGAGCAGTTCTTC. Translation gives CSASSGSSSYNEQFF.